The 30 T cell receptor beta chains in this list originate from one sample, sequenced in a study of cytomegalovirus exposure and HLA in healthy donors. Primers for the PCR totalled 60 Vbeta and 13 Jbeta. Using immunoSEQ multiplex PCR, the repertoire was profiled, and TCRdb retains in-frame clones only, with some absent. The table lists some 110,000 clones, 55% to 75% of them singletons. Sequencing used PBMCs. These receptors all come from a woman aged 40-49 years in good health and CMV-seropositive.

This clone was picked up a small number of times. The chain combines TRBV15 with TRBJ1-2; D perhaps matches TRBD1 (6 bases). The CDR3 consists of 13 residues. From germline, CDR1 is LNHNV and CDR2 YYDKDF (reference sequence). Trimming pared 1 base from V and 6 bases from J, leaving 9 bases between. The CDR3, as DNA: TGTGCCACCAGCAGAGTGTCAGGGGATGGCTACACCTTC. This translates into CATSRVSGDGYTF.

The rearrangement links TRBV6-1 to TRBJ1-5; D is possibly TRBD1 (6 bases). The germline CDR1 and CDR2 sequences are MNHNS and SASEGT. This CDR3 region has 16 residues. Deletions cut 3 bases from V and 4 bases from J, with 16 bases between. CDR3 region: CASSEGRGLINQPQHF. The CDR3 nucleotides read TGTGCCAGCAGTGAGGGCAGGGGATTGATAAATCAGCCCCAGCATTTT.

In this sample, this clone turned up a few times. V usage is TRBV4-1 and J usage is TRBJ1-2; possibly TRBD1 for D (6 bases). The germline V and J ends were trimmed by 3 bases and 3 bases, with 8 bases remaining between them. The germline V gene encodes CDR1 MGHRA and CDR2 YSYEKL. The length of the CDR3 is 13 residues. The CDR3 sequence: CASSQAGDYGYTF. The DNA of the CDR3 is TGCGCCAGCAGCCAGGCAGGGGACTATGGCTACACCTTC.

This chain joins TRBV7-2 and TRBJ2-7; D is unclear. In germline, CDR1 is SGHTA, CDR2 FQGNSA. The ends were cut back, 0 bases at V and 2 bases at J, with 11 bases in the middle. The CDR3 runs 15 residues. CDR3 DNA sequence: TGTGCCAGCAGCTTAGCGTTCAGTCCCACCTACGAGCAGTACTTC. It specifies CASSLAFSPTYEQYF. The whole variable domain, filled in from reference TRBV7-2 and TRBJ2-7, reads GAGVSQSPSNKVTEKGKDVELRCDPISGHTALYWYRQSLGQGLEFLIYFQGNSAPDKSGLPSDRFSAERTGGSVSTLTIQRTQQEDSAVYLCASSLAFSPTYEQYFGPGTRLTVT.

Only a few counts were recorded for this clone. The chain joins TRBV28 to TRBJ2-7, with D perhaps TRBD1 (6 bases). Germline V gives CDR1 MDHEN, CDR2 SYDVKM. The length of the CDR3 is 17 residues. Trimming took 5 bases from V and 5 from J, leaving 25 bases between them. In DNA form, the CDR3 reads TGTGCCAGCAGTGCGATACAGGGATGGAGTGACTCGGACGAGCAGTACTTC. It codes for CASSAIQGWSDSDEQYF.

This chain uses TRBV18 with TRBJ2-1; 9 bases match TRBD2. The V segment lost 5 bases and the J segment 7 bases; nucleotides outside the gene matches: 12. Germline V gives CDR1 KGHSH, CDR2 LQKENI. The CDR3 runs 16 residues. CDR3 bases: TGTGCCAGCTCATCTCTAGCGGGAAGAGGGGGAAATGAGCAGTTCTTC. Encoded protein: CASSSLAGRGGNEQFF.

The table lists this clone with a few counts. The rearrangement uses TRBV2 and TRBJ1-2, with a weak D call TRBD1 (5 bases). This CDR3 contains 14 residues. Trimming took off 1 base at V and 5 bases at J, with 11 bases between the two ends. CDR1 and CDR2 (germline): SNHLY, FYNNEI. Here the CDR3 DNA reads TGTGCCAGCAGTGAAGTGACCGGGGGATATGGCTACACCTTC. Residues: CASSEVTGGYGYTF.

The rearrangement links TRBV19 to TRBJ2-7, with D perhaps TRBD1 (5 bases). Germline V CDR1 and CDR2: LNHDA, SQIVND (reference sequence). Trimming took 2 bases from V and 3 from J, leaving 14 bases between them. The CDR3 is 15 residues long. CDR3 sequence (DNA): TGTGCCAGTAGTATATCCGACAGCCCATACTACGAGCAGTACTTC. Its translation is CASSISDSPYYEQYF.

This clone was seen a single time. DNA for the CDR3: TGTGCCAGTAGTGTAGGCTGGCGGGGGCAGTACGTCTACACCTTC. Its translation is CASSVGWRGQYVYTF. The rearrangement uses TRBV19 and TRBJ1-2, with D possibly matching TRBD1 (6 bases). Germline CDR1 reads LNHDA; CDR2 reads SQIVND (reference sequence). Trimming shortened V by 5 bases and J by 10 bases, and 23 bases separated the two germline ends. The CDR3 has 15 residues.

This chain joins TRBV27 and TRBJ2-3; 7 nucleotides align to TRBD2. The CDR3 consists of 18 residues. V lost 7 bases, J lost 1 base, and 17 bases stayed unmatched. Germline lookup yields CDR1 MNHEY and CDR2 SMNVEV (reference sequence). CDR3 in amino acids: CASTRAASGAGGTDTQYF. The CDR3 nucleotides are TGTGCCAGCACCCGGGCGGCTAGCGGCGCTGGTGGCACAGATACGCAGTATTTT.

In DNA, the CDR3 is TGTGCCAGTAGGAGGGCAGGCCTAGGTAATCAGCCCCAGCATTTT. Protein: CASRRAGLGNQPQHF. This rearrangement joins TRBV19 to TRBJ1-5; D is unresolved. The length of the CDR3 is 15 residues. Germline CDR1 and CDR2: LNHDA and SQIVND (reference sequence). V lost 6 bases and J lost 4, with 16 bases in between.

The chain has TRBV11-3 and TRBJ2-1; 11 bases agree with TRBD2. V lost 1 base to trimming and J lost 3 bases; unmatched junction nucleotides: 8. This CDR3 region has 18 residues. From germline, CDR1 is SGHNT and CDR2 YENEEA. CDR3 in amino acids: CASSLGPLLAGVYNEQFF. In DNA, the CDR3 is TGTGCCAGCAGCTTAGGCCCCTTACTAGCGGGAGTCTACAATGAGCAGTTCTTC.

The chain has TRBV6-5 and TRBJ2-1; D is perhaps TRBD1 (6 bases). Trimming shortened V by 8 bases and J by 5 bases, and 16 bases separated the two germline ends. CDR1 is MNHEY and CDR2 is SVGAGI in the germline V gene. This CDR3 is built from 14 residues. Here the CDR3 DNA reads TGTGCCAGCGCGCTCCGGGACACCCACAATGAGCAGTTCTTC. This codes for CASALRDTHNEQFF.

The rearrangement uses TRBV19 and TRBJ2-5, with a tentative D call TRBD1 (5 bases). The V and J ends lost 5 bases and 9 bases respectively, with 16 bases between them. Looked up from germline, CDR1 is LNHDA and CDR2 is SQIVND (reference sequence). CDR3 length equals 13 residues. DNA of the CDR3: TGTGCCAGTAGTGGGTTGAACAAGGGGCCCCAGTACTTC. As protein: CASSGLNKGPQYF.

This chain links TRBV7-2 with TRBJ1-3, with a weak D call TRBD1 (6 bases). Germline V CDR1 and CDR2: SGHTA, FQGNSA. The V and J ends lost 2 bases and 4 bases respectively, with 12 bases between them. The CDR3 runs 15 residues. CDR3 nucleotides: TGTGCCAGCAGCTTAACCGGGACAAACGGAAACACCATATATTTT. This sequence encodes CASSLTGTNGNTIYF.

This clone has just a few counts. This chain joins TRBV4-1 and TRBJ1-1, with unresolved D. V was cut by 4 bases and J by 1 base, with 16 bases left in between. The CDR3 consists of 16 residues. Per the germline V gene, CDR1 is MGHRA and CDR2 is YSYEKL. In DNA, the CDR3 is TGCGCCAGCAGCCTCGGGTGGAGGCAACAGAACACTGAAGCTTTCTTT. Protein product: CASSLGWRQQNTEAFF.

The rearrangement joins TRBV4-1 to TRBJ2-3; 8 nucleotides align to TRBD1. Per germline, CDR1 MGHRA and CDR2 YSYEKL. The CDR3 has 12 amino acids. V lost 7 bases, J lost 10 bases, and 7 bases stayed unmatched. CDR3 in amino acids: CASKAGGSAQYF. The CDR3 nucleotides read TGCGCCAGCAAAGCAGGGGGCTCGGCGCAGTATTTT.

On this clone: Other DNA sequences in this sample translate to the same CDR3. The J gene is TRBJ2-3, the V gene TRBV29-1, with a possible D match to TRBD1 (6 bases). Per germline, CDR1 SQVTM and CDR2 ANQGSEA. This CDR3 has 17 residues. V lost 7 bases and J 2 bases, leaving 25 bases between the germline ends. The CDR3 spells CSATLPLQGYPTDTQYF. CDR3 nucleotides: TGCAGCGCCACCCTCCCTCTACAGGGTTATCCCACAGATACGCAGTATTTT.

Here the CDR3 reads CASGLVFSAGNTEAFF. The CDR3, as DNA: TGTGCTAGTGGTTTGGTCTTCTCGGCAGGGAACACTGAAGCTTTCTTT. V and J are TRBV12-5 and TRBJ1-1, with D unclear. This CDR3 contains 16 residues. V was shortened by 0 bases and J by 1 base, with 12 bases between the two germline ends. CDR1 LGHNT and CDR2 FRNRAP come from the germline V gene.

The rearrangement uses TRBV4-1 and TRBJ2-3; D remains unclear. V gave up 1 base and J gave up 1 base, with 15 bases separating them. This CDR3 comprises 17 residues. Germline assignment: CDR1 MGHRA and CDR2 YSYEKL. DNA for the CDR3: TGCGCCAGCAGCCAAGTAGACATGGGTTTTCGCACAGATACGCAGTATTTT. It translates to CASSQVDMGFRTDTQYF.

The CDR3 DNA follows: TGTGCCAGCAGCCCTACACTAGCGGGAGAGGTCTTAGACTACGAGCAGTACTTC. Its protein is CASSPTLAGEVLDYEQYF. This chain joins TRBV11-1 and TRBJ2-7; 11 nucleotides agree with TRBD2. V lost 5 bases, J lost 3 bases, and 15 bases stayed unmatched. Germline assignment: CDR1 SGHAT and CDR2 FQDESV (reference sequence). The CDR3 is 18 residues long.

The gene calls are TRBV27 and TRBJ1-1, with D tentatively TRBD1 (6 bases). The CDR3 has 17 amino acids. Deletions cut 2 bases from V and 3 bases from J, with 19 bases between. Germline V gene data show CDR1 as MNHEY and CDR2 as SMNVEV (reference sequence). As DNA, the CDR3 is TGTGCCAGCAGTTTACCATACACCTCACCAGGGGACACTGAAGCTTTCTTT. Translated: CASSLPYTSPGDTEAFF.

The chain carries TRBV18 and TRBJ1-2, with 12 nucleotides matching TRBD1. V lost 2 bases to trimming and J lost 0 bases; unmatched junction nucleotides: 10. CDR1 is KGHSH, CDR2 LQKENI, per germline. The length of the CDR3 is 19 residues. In nucleotides, the CDR3 is TGTGCCAGCTCACCAAGTGCCCCGGGACAGGGGGCATCTAACTATGGCTACACCTTC. It encodes CASSPSAPGQGASNYGYTF.

V and J are TRBV5-1 and TRBJ1-1; 8 bases fit TRBD1. This CDR3 has 15 residues. Germline V gene sequence: CDR1 SGHRS, CDR2 YFSETQ. J gave up 3 bases and V 4 bases, and 8 bases lay outside the gene matches. The CDR3 loop is CASSPRTGIDTEAFF. The CDR3 DNA reads TGCGCCAGCAGCCCACGGACAGGGATCGACACTGAAGCTTTCTTT.

V is TRBV4-3 and J is TRBJ2-1, with a tentative D call TRBD1 (6 bases). Per the germline V gene, CDR1 is LGHNA and CDR2 is YSLEER. V was clipped by 4 bases and J by 0 bases, with 13 bases between them. The CDR3 runs 16 residues. The CDR3: CASSRHTGNSYNEQFF. The CDR3 bases are TGCGCCAGCAGCCGCCACACAGGGAACTCCTACAATGAGCAGTTCTTC.

This clone was seen more than once but under ten times. V and J are TRBV11-3 and TRBJ2-7; D gene unclear. V gave up 5 bases and J gave up 0 bases, with 14 bases separating them. The CDR3 length is 15 residues. Germline V gene sequence: CDR1 SGHNT, CDR2 YENEEA. CDR3 loop: CASSHFSLSSYEQYF. CDR3 DNA sequence: TGTGCCAGCAGCCACTTCTCCCTAAGCTCCTACGAGCAGTACTTC. Full variable domain (remainder filled in from reference TRBV11-3 and TRBJ2-7): EAGVVQSPRYKIIEKKQPVAFWCNPISGHNTLYWYLQNLGQGPELLIRYENEEAVDDSQLPKDRFSAERLKGVDSTLKIQPAELGDSAVYLCASSHFSLSSYEQYFGPGTRLTVT.

The J gene is TRBJ1-5, the V gene TRBV6-1; a possible D gene is TRBD1 (6 bases). V lost 6 bases and J lost 0, with 18 bases in between. The CDR3 totals 17 residues. Per the germline V gene, CDR1 is MNHNS and CDR2 is SASEGT. The DNA of the CDR3 is TGTGCCAGCAGAGAAAAATCAGTGGACAGTAGCAATCAGCCCCAGCATTTT. Translation gives CASREKSVDSSNQPQHF.

The V call is TRBV15, the J call TRBJ2-3; D not certain. Germline CDR1 and CDR2: LNHNV and YYDKDF (reference sequence). This CDR3 comprises 13 residues. The V end was cut by 1 base, the J end by 5 bases, with 7 bases between. The CDR3 protein is CATSRVVRDTQYF. In nucleotides, the CDR3 is TGTGCCACCAGCAGAGTCGTCCGAGATACGCAGTATTTT.

This chain uses TRBV10-3 with TRBJ1-6, with D unclear. In germline, CDR1 is ENHRY, CDR2 SYGVKD. V lost 2 bases, J lost 6 bases, and 17 bases lay in between. The CDR3 covers 17 residues. CDR3 sequence (DNA): TGTGCCATCAGTGAGAGAAGGAGAAACTCGGGTAATTCACCCCTCCACTTT. This sequence encodes CAISERRRNSGNSPLHF.

This chain links TRBV7-9 with TRBJ2-5; TRBD1 agrees at 7 bases. Germline V gives CDR1 SEHNR, CDR2 FQNEAQ (reference sequence). This CDR3 is 15 amino acids long. The V segment lost 5 bases and the J segment 11 bases; nucleotides outside the gene matches: 17. CDR3 nucleotides: TGTGCCAGCAGCCAGTATGAGGACAGGCCAAAAGAGCAGTACTTC. Translated, it gives CASSQYEDRPKEQYF.